A single sample is the source of the 8 T cell receptor beta chains below, sequenced in a study of blood T cell repertoires in COVID-19. TCRdb's table, derived via immunoSEQ multiplex PCR, lists solely in-frame clones and lacks some. The sample consists of about 120,000 clones, approximately 87% of them appearing once. Sequenced sample: peripheral blood. These receptors came from a man under 40 with acute or convalescent COVID-19.

The chain employs TRBV5-5 and TRBJ1-5; D remains unclear. Trimming removed 4 bases from V and 3 bases from J, with 11 bases in between. The CDR3 has 14 amino acids. CDR1 SGHKS and CDR2 YYEKEE come from the germline V gene (reference sequence). For the CDR3, the DNA is TGTGCCAGCAGCCCCGGGGTCCTCAATCAGCCCCAGCATTTT. Translation: CASSPGVLNQPQHF.

This clone was seen once. The V gene is TRBV18, the J gene TRBJ2-2; 9 nucleotides align to TRBD1. J gave up 6 bases and V 1 base, and 6 bases lay outside the gene matches. In germline, CDR1 is KGHSH, CDR2 LQKENI. The CDR3 totals 16 residues. CDR3 DNA sequence: TGTGCCAGCTCACCACGACAGGGGGAAAGTGCCGGGGAGCTGTTTTTT. Translated, it gives CASSPRQGESAGELFF.

This chain uses TRBV11-2 with TRBJ1-3; tentatively, D is TRBD1 (5 bases). Trimming stripped 1 base from V and 4 bases from J, with 11 bases between. This CDR3 has 15 amino acids. The germline V gene encodes CDR1 SGHAT and CDR2 FQNNGV. The CDR3 is CASSLVGGGGNTIYF. In nucleotides, the CDR3 is TGTGCCAGCAGCTTAGTTGGGGGAGGAGGAAACACCATATATTTT.

In this sample, this clone turned up once. The V gene is TRBV10-3, the J gene TRBJ1-6; TRBD1 matches at 7 bases. The J segment lost 8 bases and the V segment lost 6 bases, leaving 4 bases of the junction unmatched. The germline CDR1 and CDR2 sequences are ENHRY and SYGVKD. The CDR3 loop spans 13 amino acids. The CDR3 DNA reads TGTGCCATCAGGCCAGACAGGGATTCACCCCTCCACTTT. Amino acids: CAIRPDRDSPLHF.

This chain links TRBV5-1 with TRBJ1-2, with TRBD1 as a possible D gene (5 bases). V lost 0 bases and J 6 bases, leaving 12 bases between the germline ends. CDR3 length equals 14 residues. The germline CDR1 and CDR2 sequences are SGHRS and YFSETQ. DNA for the CDR3: TGCGCCAGCAGCTTGGAAGGGGATGAGGATGGCTACACCTTC. It encodes CASSLEGDEDGYTF.

As DNA, the CDR3 is TGTGCCAGCAGTTACCAGACAGATTACGAGCAGTACGTC. The encoded protein is CASSYQTDYEQYV. This chain links TRBV6-6 with TRBJ2-7; tentative D call: TRBD1 (5 bases). Trimming cost V 2 bases and J 4 bases, with 9 bases left between them. This CDR3 spans 13 amino acids. CDR1 is MNHNY and CDR2 is SVGAGI in the germline V gene (reference sequence).

This clone was seen more than once but under ten times. The chain has TRBV5-1 and TRBJ1-2; a possible D gene is TRBD1 (5 bases). Germline V gives CDR1 SGHRS, CDR2 YFSETQ. V lost 1 base and J lost 6, with 13 bases in between. This CDR3 has 14 amino acids. The CDR3 region has the DNA TGCGCCAGCAGCTTGAGCCATGGGGGGGATGGCTACACCTTC. Protein: CASSLSHGGDGYTF. Looking up the rest from reference TRBV5-1 and TRBJ1-2 gives the full variable domain: KAGVTQTPRYLIKTRGQQVTLSCSPISGHRSVSWYQQTPGQGLQFLFEYFSETQRNKGNFPGRFSGRQFSNSRSEMNVSTLELGDSALYLCASSLSHGGDGYTFGSGTRLTVV.

This clone was picked up one time. The V call is TRBV29-1, the J call TRBJ2-2; 7 bases are shared with TRBD2. This CDR3 spans 14 amino acids. Trimming took 5 bases from V and 1 from J; bases not matched to a gene: 4. Germline CDR1 is SQVTM and CDR2 is ANQGSEA. The CDR3 protein is CSVRGGENTGELFF. CDR3 sequence (DNA): TGCAGCGTTCGGGGAGGGGAGAACACCGGGGAGCTGTTTTTT.